Presented here are 26 T cell receptor beta chains from one specimen sequenced in a study of PD-1 blockade in classical Hodgkin lymphoma. Clones were read by immunoSEQ multiplex PCR, and TCRdb kept only the in-frame ones, dropping some. The table includes roughly 46,000 clones, around 76% detected once. Time point defined: cycle 4 day 1 (C4D1), after around six weeks of nivolumab. All trial patients relapsed after autologous stem cell transplantation. The sample was peripheral blood mononuclear cells (PBMCs), taken before the fourth cycle of nivolumab. Receptors originate from a human donor with classical Hodgkin lymphoma.

The V and J genes are TRBV7-2 and TRBJ2-2, with D perhaps matching TRBD2 (6 bases). Per germline, CDR1 SGHTA and CDR2 FQGNSA. This CDR3 region has 16 residues. V lost 5 bases and J lost 3, with 16 bases in between. The CDR3 sequence: CASSPRLVTDTGELFF. CDR3 coding DNA: TGTGCCAGCAGCCCAAGACTAGTTACTGACACCGGGGAGCTGTTTTTT. The whole variable domain, remainder taken from reference TRBV7-2 and TRBJ2-2, is GAGVSQSPSNKVTEKGKDVELRCDPISGHTALYWYRQSLGQGLEFLIYFQGNSAPDKSGLPSDRFSAERTGGSVSTLTIQRTQQEDSAVYLCASSPRLVTDTGELFFGEGSRLTVL.

This clone is large within its sample. One junction end disagrees with the germline gene, perhaps due to a read error. This chain links TRBV7-7 with TRBJ2-1, with D possibly TRBD1 on 6 matching bases. The CDR3 spans 13 residues. CDR1 is SSHAT and CDR2 is FNYEAQ in the germline V gene (reference sequence). The CDR3 is CASSLNSDSPQFF. The CDR3 DNA sequence: TGTGCTAGCAGCTTGAATTCGGACAGTCCCCAGTTCTTC.

The chain uses TRBV6-5 and TRBJ2-7, with D hard to call. Trimming removed 6 bases from V and 0 bases from J, with 12 bases in between. CDR1 is MNHEY, CDR2 SVGAGI, per germline. This CDR3 region has 14 residues. CDR3 in DNA: TGTGCCAGCAGAAAGGCGCCTGCCTCCTACGAGCAGTACTTC. Its translation: CASRKAPASYEQYF.

This clone was seen once. The DNA of the CDR3 is TGTGCCAGCAGCTTAGGCGGGACAGGGGGAGAGACCCAGTACTTC. It encodes CASSLGGTGGETQYF. The gene calls are TRBV11-3 and TRBJ2-5, with TRBD1 matching over 11 bases. The CDR3 has 15 amino acids. J gave up 4 bases and V 1 base, and 2 bases lay outside the gene matches. Looked up from germline, CDR1 is SGHNT and CDR2 is YENEEA.

This chain joins TRBV5-1 and TRBJ1-4, with D possibly being TRBD1 (5 bases). With 0 bases removed from V and 6 bases from J, the gap between germline ends came to 15 bases. This CDR3 has 16 amino acids. Germline V gene lookup returns CDR1 SGHRS and CDR2 YFSETQ. The CDR3 region is CASSLGDLPGDEKLFF. Here the CDR3 DNA reads TGCGCCAGCAGCTTGGGGGACCTCCCTGGCGATGAAAAACTGTTTTTT.

The V gene is TRBV7-9, the J gene TRBJ2-7; 8 bases line up with TRBD2. The V segment lost 0 bases and the J segment 5 bases; nucleotides outside the gene matches: 6. Germline V gene data show CDR1 as SEHNR and CDR2 as FQNEAQ (reference sequence). This CDR3 contains 15 residues. CDR3 loop: CASSLASGIIHEQYF. CDR3 in DNA: TGTGCCAGCAGCTTAGCTAGCGGGATAATACACGAGCAGTACTTC.

For the CDR3, the DNA is TGCGCCAGCGGGTCAGGGCTCGCGGGGAACACTGAAGCTTTCTTT. Encoded protein: CASGSGLAGNTEAFF. The V and J genes are TRBV5-1 and TRBJ1-1; TRBD1 is a possible D gene (5 bases). CDR1 and CDR2 (germline): SGHRS, YFSETQ. Trimming left V 7 bases short and J 1 base short, with 17 bases between. The CDR3 spans 15 residues.

The chain employs TRBV7-9 and TRBJ2-1, with D possibly called TRBD1 or TRBD2 (5 bases each). The CDR3 covers 14 residues. CDR1 and CDR2 (germline): SEHNR, FQNEAQ (reference sequence). Trimming removed 8 bases at V and 0 bases at J, with 11 bases between. CDR3 region: CASLSGSSYNEQFF. Here the CDR3 DNA reads TGTGCCAGCTTATCAGGGAGCTCCTACAATGAGCAGTTCTTC.

The chain has TRBV6-1 and TRBJ1-5, with D uncertain. The CDR3 extends over 12 amino acids. V lost 2 bases, J lost 5 bases, and 4 bases lay in between. Germline CDR1 MNHNS, CDR2 SASEGT. CDR3 protein: CASSERDQPQHF. CDR3 in DNA: TGTGCCAGCAGTGAAAGGGATCAGCCCCAGCATTTT.

This clone was detected once. The gene calls are TRBV28 and TRBJ2-5; TRBD1 agrees at 7 bases. CDR3 length: 12 residues. The V segment lost 2 bases and the J segment 7 bases; nucleotides outside the gene matches: 1. Germline CDR1 and CDR2: MDHEN and SYDVKM. CDR3 sequence (DNA): TGTGCCAGCAGTTTACCAGGGGGGACCCAGTACTTC. Protein product: CASSLPGGTQYF.

This clone was observed once. The chain combines TRBV11-3 with TRBJ2-5, with unresolved D. The germline CDR1 and CDR2 sequences are SGHNT and YENEEA. This CDR3 has 11 residues. The V end lost 2 bases, the J end lost 6 bases, and 4 bases lay between the germline ends. The CDR3 is CASSLWQTQYF. DNA for the CDR3: TGTGCCAGCAGCTTATGGCAGACCCAGTACTTC.

The V gene is TRBV21-1, the J gene TRBJ2-7; the table gives TRBD2 as D, unverified against the DNA. TRBV21-1 is termed a pseudogene. This CDR3 is built from 22 residues. The DNA for the CDR3 is TGTGCCAGCAGCAAAGGACAGGGGTCTATGACTAGCGGGAGTGTGCGCTCCTACGAGCAGTACTTC. As protein: CASSKGQGSMTSGSVRSYEQYF.

The V and J genes are TRBV6-6 and TRBJ2-5, with D unclear. V lost 6 bases and J lost 2, with 1 base in between. CDR1 MNHNY and CDR2 SVGAGI come from the germline V gene (reference sequence). The CDR3 length is 10 residues. DNA of the CDR3: TGTGCCAGCAGACAAGAGACCCAGTACTTC. Protein sequence: CASRQETQYF.

The V call is TRBV10-2, the J call TRBJ2-3; 14 positions agree with TRBD2. Germline V gene lookup returns CDR1 WSHSY and CDR2 SAAADI. This CDR3 spans 19 amino acids. V was clipped by 2 bases and J by 0 bases; unmatched bases: 7. The CDR3: CASSEGLAGGIWSTDTQYF. DNA for the CDR3: TGCGCCAGCAGTGAGGGACTAGCGGGAGGTATCTGGAGCACAGATACGCAGTATTTT.

The gene calls are TRBV5-4 and TRBJ2-7, with 11 bases lining up with TRBD1. Germline V gives CDR1 SGHNT, CDR2 YYREEE (reference sequence). V was clipped by 1 base and J by 3 bases; unmatched bases: 3. The CDR3 loop spans 15 amino acids. CDR3 in amino acids: CASSLRTGGFYEQYF. As DNA, the CDR3 is TGTGCCAGCAGCTTGAGGACAGGGGGCTTCTACGAGCAGTACTTC.

This clone came up many times. The chain is built from TRBV9 and TRBJ2-7; D ambiguous. V was shortened by 4 bases and J by 2 bases, with 13 bases between the two germline ends. The CDR3 spans 14 residues. Germline V gene data show CDR1 as SGDLS and CDR2 as YYNGEE. The CDR3 loop reads CASSLDRLPYEQYF. The CDR3 nucleotides read TGTGCCAGCAGCCTCGACCGATTGCCCTACGAGCAGTACTTC.

V usage is TRBV28 and J usage is TRBJ1-2, with D maybe TRBD1 (5 bases). V lost 5 bases and J lost 12, with 19 bases in between. The germline gives CDR1 MDHEN, CDR2 SYDVKM. The CDR3 contains 13 residues. This CDR3 reads CASSLSRVRGNTF. In nucleotides, the CDR3 is TGTGCCAGCAGTCTCTCCCGGGTGAGGGGTAACACCTTC.

The chain is built from TRBV6-5 and TRBJ2-3, with TRBD1 matching over 9 bases. Trimming removed 7 bases from V and 11 bases from J; junction bases left unmatched: 13. CDR3 length: 14 amino acids. Germline lookup yields CDR1 MNHEY and CDR2 SVGAGI. The CDR3 DNA reads TGTGCCAGCAACCTTGACAGGGGGGCTGGTAGGCAGTATTTT. Translating gives CASNLDRGAGRQYF.

The rearrangement links TRBV5-4 to TRBJ2-3; no clear D. This CDR3 comprises 14 residues. Trimming pared 4 bases from V and 2 bases from J, leaving 11 bases between. Germline CDR1 SGHNT, CDR2 YYREEE (reference sequence). DNA for the CDR3: TGTGCCAGCAGCGCCGGGCCTTCCACAGATACGCAGTATTTT. This gives the protein CASSAGPSTDTQYF.

The chain carries TRBV27 and TRBJ2-2; D may be TRBD1 (6 bases). The CDR3 sequence is 15 residues long. Germline CDR1 MNHEY, CDR2 SMNVEV (reference sequence). V shed 1 base and J shed 0 bases, with 6 bases lying between them. The CDR3 DNA is TGTGCCAGCAGTTTATACAGGGCGAACACCGGGGAGCTGTTTTTT. It codes for CASSLYRANTGELFF.

V usage is TRBV7-8 and J usage is TRBJ1-4, with D maybe TRBD1 (5 bases). The CDR3 loop spans 17 amino acids. V was trimmed by 2 bases and J by 1 base, leaving 14 bases between them. Looked up from germline, CDR1 is SGHVS and CDR2 is FQNEAQ. The CDR3 sequence is CASSLYSATETNEKLFF. The CDR3 DNA follows: TGTGCCAGCAGCTTATACAGTGCGACAGAAACTAATGAAAAACTGTTTTTT.

This clone was counted once. The chain combines TRBV19 with TRBJ2-7; D remains unclear. Trimming pared 2 bases from V and 3 bases from J, leaving 8 bases between. The CDR3 has 13 residues. Germline CDR1 is LNHDA and CDR2 is SQIVND (reference sequence). CDR3 amino acids: CASSITKGYEQYF. CDR3 nucleotides: TGTGCCAGTAGTATAACCAAGGGCTACGAGCAGTACTTC.

This clone was found a few times. The chain carries TRBV5-6 and TRBJ2-3; TRBD2 matches at 8 bases. CDR1 is SGHDT, CDR2 YYEEEE, per germline. The CDR3 contains 15 residues. V lost 4 bases to trimming and J lost 6 bases; unmatched junction nucleotides: 10. CDR3 sequence: CASSDVRAGGDTQYF. DNA of the CDR3: TGTGCCAGCAGCGACGTCAGGGCGGGAGGTGATACGCAGTATTTT.

This clone occurred a few times. In DNA, the CDR3 is TGTGCCAGCAGCCTCTCTAATAGGGGTTTAAACCGGCCGAACACTGAAGCTTTCTTT. It yields the protein CASSLSNRGLNRPNTEAFF. The chain combines TRBV7-9 with TRBJ1-1, with D possibly matching TRBD1 (5 bases). Per the germline V gene, CDR1 is SEHNR and CDR2 is FQNEAQ (reference sequence). The CDR3 is 19 amino acids. Trimming took off 5 bases at V and 1 base at J, with 26 bases between the two ends.

CDR3 in DNA: TGTGCCAGCAGCCTCGACTGGTACGAGCAGTACTTC. Translation gives CASSLDWYEQYF. The rearrangement joins TRBV6-6 to TRBJ2-7; no reliable D call. CDR1 is MNHNY and CDR2 is SVGAGI in the germline V gene (reference sequence). The V end lost 6 bases, the J end lost 4 bases, and 10 bases lay between the germline ends. The CDR3 runs to 12 residues.

The V and J genes are TRBV18 and TRBJ1-2, with D hard to call. Per the germline V gene, CDR1 is KGHSH and CDR2 is LQKENI. V lost 4 bases and J 6 bases, leaving 12 bases between the germline ends. The CDR3 extends over 13 amino acids. This CDR3 is CASSLKRDHGYTF. The CDR3 DNA reads TGTGCCAGCTCACTGAAAAGGGATCATGGCTACACCTTC.